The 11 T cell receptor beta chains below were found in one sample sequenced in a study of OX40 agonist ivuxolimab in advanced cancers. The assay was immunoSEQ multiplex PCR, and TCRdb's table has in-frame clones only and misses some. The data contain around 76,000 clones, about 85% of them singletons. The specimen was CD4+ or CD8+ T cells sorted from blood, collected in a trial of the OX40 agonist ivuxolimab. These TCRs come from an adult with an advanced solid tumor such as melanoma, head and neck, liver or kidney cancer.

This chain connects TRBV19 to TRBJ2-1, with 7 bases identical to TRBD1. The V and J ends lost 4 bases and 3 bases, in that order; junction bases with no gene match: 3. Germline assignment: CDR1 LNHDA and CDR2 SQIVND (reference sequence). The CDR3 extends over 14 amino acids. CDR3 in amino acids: CASSTRDSYNEQFF. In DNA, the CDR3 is TGTGCCAGTAGTACCCGGGACAGCTACAATGAGCAGTTCTTC.

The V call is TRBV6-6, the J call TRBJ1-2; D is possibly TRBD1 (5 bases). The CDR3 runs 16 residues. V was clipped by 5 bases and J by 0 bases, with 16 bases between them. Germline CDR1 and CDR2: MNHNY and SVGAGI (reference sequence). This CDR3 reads CASSATGTGTNYGYTF. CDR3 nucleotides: TGTGCCAGCAGTGCAACGGGGACGGGGACTAACTATGGCTACACCTTC.

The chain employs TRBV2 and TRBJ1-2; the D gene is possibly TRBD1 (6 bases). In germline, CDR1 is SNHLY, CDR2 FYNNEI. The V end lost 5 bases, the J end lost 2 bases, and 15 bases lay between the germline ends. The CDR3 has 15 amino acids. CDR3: CASSNGQLGNYGYTF. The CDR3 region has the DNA TGTGCCAGCAGTAATGGACAGCTCGGGAACTATGGCTACACCTTC.

The CDR3 bases are TGCGCCTCTATGGGGGGTGCAGGGACCCAGTACTTC. This codes for CASMGGAGTQYF. This chain links TRBV5-1 with TRBJ2-5; TRBD2 is a possible D gene (6 bases). Deletions cut 10 bases from V and 7 bases from J, with 17 bases between. Germline CDR1 SGHRS, CDR2 YFSETQ. The CDR3 runs 12 residues.

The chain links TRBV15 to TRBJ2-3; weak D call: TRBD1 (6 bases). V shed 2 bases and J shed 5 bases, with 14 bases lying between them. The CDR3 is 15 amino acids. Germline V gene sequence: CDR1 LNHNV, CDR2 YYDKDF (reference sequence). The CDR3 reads CATSRQGKDRDTQYF. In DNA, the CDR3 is TGTGCCACCAGCAGACAGGGGAAGGATAGAGATACGCAGTATTTT. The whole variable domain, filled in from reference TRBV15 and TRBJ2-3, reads DAMVIQNPRYQVTQFGKPVTLSCSQTLNHNVMYWYQQKSSQAPKLLFHYYDKDFNNEADTPDNFQSRRPNTSFCFLDIRSPGLGDTAMYLCATSRQGKDRDTQYFGPGTRLTVL.

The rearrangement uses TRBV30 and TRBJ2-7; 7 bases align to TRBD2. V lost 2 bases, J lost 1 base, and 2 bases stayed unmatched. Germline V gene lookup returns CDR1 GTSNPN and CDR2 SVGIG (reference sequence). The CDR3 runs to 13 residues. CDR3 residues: CAWSLGGSYEQYF. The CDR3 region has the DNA TGTGCCTGGAGTTTGGGGGGGTCCTACGAGCAGTACTTC.

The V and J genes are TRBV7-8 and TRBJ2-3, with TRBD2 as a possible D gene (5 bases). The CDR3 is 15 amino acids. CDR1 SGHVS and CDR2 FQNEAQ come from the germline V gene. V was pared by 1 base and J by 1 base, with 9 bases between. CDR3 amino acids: CASSLVSGGTDTQYF. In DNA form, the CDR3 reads TGTGCCAGCAGCTTAGTAAGCGGCGGCACAGATACGCAGTATTTT.

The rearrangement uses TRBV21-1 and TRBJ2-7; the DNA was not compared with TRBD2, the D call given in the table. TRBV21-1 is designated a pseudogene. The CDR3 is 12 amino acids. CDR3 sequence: CASKGGAYEQYF. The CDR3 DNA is TGTGCCAGCAAGGGGGGGGCGTACGAGCAGTACTTC.

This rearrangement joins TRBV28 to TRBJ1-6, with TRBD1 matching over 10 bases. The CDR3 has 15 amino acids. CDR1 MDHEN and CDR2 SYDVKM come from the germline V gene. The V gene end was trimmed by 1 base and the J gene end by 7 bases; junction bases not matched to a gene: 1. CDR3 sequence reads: CASSLSDRGNSPLHF. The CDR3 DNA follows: TGTGCCAGCAGTTTATCGGACAGGGGGAATTCACCCCTCCACTTT. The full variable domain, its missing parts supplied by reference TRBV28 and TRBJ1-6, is DVKVTQSSRYLVKRTGEKVFLECVQDMDHENMFWYRQDPGLGLRLIYFSYDVKMKEKGDIPEGYSVSREKKERFSLILESASTNQTSMYLCASSLSDRGNSPLHFGNGTRLTVT.

Here the CDR3 DNA reads TGCGCCAGCAGCGTCCGACTAGGGGGTAGCACAGATACGCAGTATTTT. Protein product: CASSVRLGGSTDTQYF. The chain employs TRBV4-3 and TRBJ2-3; tentatively, D is TRBD1 or TRBD2 (6 bases each). The CDR3 totals 16 residues. V lost 5 bases and J 0 bases, leaving 15 bases between the germline ends. From germline, CDR1 is LGHNA and CDR2 YSLEER.

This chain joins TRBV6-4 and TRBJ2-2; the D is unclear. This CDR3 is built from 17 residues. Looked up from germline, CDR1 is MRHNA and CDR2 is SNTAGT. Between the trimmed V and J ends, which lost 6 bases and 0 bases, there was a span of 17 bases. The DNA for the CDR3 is TGTGCCAGCAGCCCCCTCTCCGAGGTAGCGAACACCGGGGAGCTGTTTTTT. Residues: CASSPLSEVANTGELFF.